Shown below are 6 T cell receptor beta chains from a single sample sequenced in a study of human T cells and chemical hapten exposure (dated by TCRdb to about 2021). The sample's time point, from its label and the paper: pre-sensitization, week 0. The sample's treatment or condition label is to be understood as: therapeutic diphenylcyclopropenone sensitization with weekly scalp DPC. Library preparation was by RACE. Sequenced on a NextSeq 500. TCRdb itself trimmed the public reads at Q25 with fastp, ran MiXCR and retained productive beta chains. Each entry merges the rows of one CDR3 protein and shows their most common DNA and genes. The sample profile shows around 260,000 distinct CDR3 sequences; about 9.4% of them were found once. About 2.1% of the sample goes to the ten largest clones. The material sequenced was whole blood, taken in connection with sensitization to the hapten diphenylcyclopropenone (DPC). The receptors come from a woman aged 35 to 49 with alopecia areata. Some clones in this sample may be carry-over from other donors' samples.

The chain joins TRBV24-1 to TRBJ1-1, with 8 positions matching TRBD1. The trim removed 7 bases at V and 2 bases at J, leaving 5 bases unmatched. The CDR3 extends over 14 amino acids. Germline V gives CDR1 KGHDR, CDR2 SFDVKD. The CDR3 nucleotides are TGTGCCACCAGCAGGACAGGGCAAAACACTGAAGCTTTCTTT. Amino acids: CATSRTGQNTEAFF.

This clonotype was seen only once. The V and J genes are TRBV9 and TRBJ2-7, with TRBD1 matching over 8 bases. Germline CDR1 reads SGDLS; CDR2 reads YYNGEE. The CDR3 is made up of 15 amino acids. V gave up 3 bases and J gave up 4 bases; unmatched junction bases: 9. The chain's CDR3 is CASSASPDRVYEQYF. The CDR3, as DNA: TGTGCCAGCAGCGCTAGTCCGGACAGGGTGTACGAGCAGTACTTC.

The rearrangement joins TRBV6-2 or TRBV6-3 to TRBJ2-1; tentatively, D is TRBD2 (5 bases). Germline CDR1 is MNHEY and CDR2 is SVGEGT. The CDR3 is 15 residues long. Trimming removed 4 bases from V and 9 bases from J, with 19 bases in between. CDR3 protein: CASSLTAGVKFEQFF. In DNA form, the CDR3 reads TGTGCCAGCAGTTTGACTGCCGGGGTTAAGTTTGAGCAGTTCTTC.

This clonotype was recorded a few times. This chain uses TRBV7-9 with TRBJ1-5, with 7 nucleotides matching TRBD1. CDR1 is SEHNR and CDR2 is FQNEAQ in the germline V gene (reference sequence). There are 12 residues in the CDR3. With V trimmed by 11 bases and J by 3 bases, 4 bases remained unmatched. For the CDR3, the DNA is TGTGCCGGAGGACAGGACAATCAGCCCCAGCATTTT. It specifies CAGGQDNQPQHF.

The rearrangement uses TRBV6-4 and TRBJ2-1, with 12 positions matching TRBD2. The germline V gene has CDR1 MRHNA and CDR2 SNTAGT. Trimming took 4 bases from V and 9 from J; bases not matched to a gene: 7. The CDR3 extends over 15 amino acids. The CDR3 DNA reads TGTGCCAGCAGTGGGGAACTAGCGGGAGGCGGTGAGCAGTTCTTC. The encoded protein is CASSGELAGGGEQFF.

The V and J genes are TRBV20-1 and TRBJ1-1; D is possibly TRBD1 (5 bases). Germline V gives CDR1 DFQATT, CDR2 SNEGSKA (reference sequence). The CDR3 is 16 residues long. The V end lost 1 base, the J end lost 3 bases, and 18 bases lay between the germline ends. The CDR3 reads CSARARGRGGDTEAFF. The CDR3 DNA sequence: TGCAGTGCTAGAGCGAGGGGCCGCGGGGGGGACACTGAAGCTTTCTTT.